These 10 T cell receptor beta chains came from one sample sequenced in a study of blood T cell repertoires in COVID-19. Some clones are missing from TCRdb's copy, which holds only in-frame ones; the method was immunoSEQ multiplex PCR. In the table there are 200,000 to 250,000 clones, 70% to 85% of which are singletons. The sample was peripheral blood. The receptors originated from a woman of 80 years or more with acute or convalescent COVID-19.

V gene TRBV5-4 combines with J gene TRBJ1-1; a weak D match, TRBD1 (5 bases). The V gene's germline CDR1 is SGHNT and CDR2 YYREEE (reference sequence). The CDR3 is 17 residues long. Trimming cost V 2 bases and J 0 bases, with 17 bases left between them. DNA of the CDR3: TGTGCCAGCAGCTTCTTTCCCCGCCAGGGATTGAACACTGAAGCTTTCTTT. Protein sequence: CASSFFPRQGLNTEAFF.

The chain recombines TRBV10-3 with TRBJ1-1; tentative D call: TRBD1 (5 bases). CDR1 is ENHRY and CDR2 is SYGVKD in the germline V gene. V gave up 8 bases and J gave up 2 bases, with 12 bases separating them. CDR3 length equals 13 residues. The CDR3 loop reads CAIADRVNTEAFF. The CDR3 nucleotides are TGTGCCATCGCCGACAGAGTAAACACTGAAGCTTTCTTT.

The genes are TRBV24-1 and TRBJ2-1; 7 bases map to TRBD2. The CDR3 extends over 17 amino acids. CDR1 is KGHDR, CDR2 SFDVKD, per germline. V trimming: 6 bases; J trimming: 5 bases; junction bases outside the gene matches: 15. The CDR3 DNA sequence: TGTGCCACCAGTCCACCGGGAGGACGGTCCACCGACAATGAGCAGTTCTTC. This codes for CATSPPGGRSTDNEQFF.

This chain joins TRBV18 and TRBJ2-5, with 12 bases that match TRBD1. The junction had 3 bases not matched to a gene; V was cut back by 3 bases and J by 4 bases. The CDR3 is made up of 15 amino acids. The germline V gene has CDR1 KGHSH and CDR2 LQKENI. The CDR3 DNA sequence: TGTGCCAGCTCACCGAGGGACAGGGGGCGAGAGACCCAGTACTTC. This codes for CASSPRDRGRETQYF.

The chain has TRBV18 and TRBJ1-4; no clear D. The CDR3 is made up of 15 amino acids. CDR1 and CDR2 from the germline V gene are KGHSH and LQKENI. The germline V and J ends were trimmed by 0 bases and 7 bases, with 12 bases remaining between them. The CDR3 loop reads CASSPPEGRGEKLFF. The CDR3 DNA follows: TGTGCCAGCTCACCACCGGAGGGCCGCGGTGAAAAACTGTTTTTT.

The V gene is TRBV3-1 (or the pseudogene TRBV3-2), the J gene TRBJ1-3; 7 nucleotides agree with TRBD1. V trimming: 2 bases; J trimming: 1 base; junction bases outside the gene matches: 2. CDR3 length: 15 amino acids. Per the germline V gene, CDR1 is LGHDT and CDR2 is YNNKEL (reference sequence). The CDR3 DNA sequence: TGTGCCAGCAGCCAAAAACAGGGGTCTGGAAACACCATATATTTT. It is translated as CASSQKQGSGNTIYF.

This clone was picked up one time. The V gene is TRBV7-8, the J gene TRBJ2-5, with TRBD2 identical over 10 bases. Germline V CDR1 and CDR2: SGHVS, FQNEAQ. The trim removed 7 bases at V and 5 bases at J, leaving 4 bases unmatched. CDR3 length: 13 residues. The CDR3 here is CASMISGGETQYF. DNA for the CDR3: TGTGCCAGCATGATTAGCGGGGGGGAGACCCAGTACTTC.

The chain is built from TRBV7-2 and TRBJ1-1; D unclear. The germline CDR1 and CDR2 sequences are SGHTA and FQGNSA. The CDR3 has 12 amino acids. V was cut by 4 bases and J by 4 bases, with 7 bases left in between. This chain's CDR3 is CASSWTGTEAFF. The CDR3 region has the DNA TGTGCCAGCAGCTGGACTGGCACTGAAGCTTTCTTT.

This clone was seen more than once but under ten times. The same CDR3 also results from other DNA sequences found in this sample. The CDR3 DNA reads TGTGCCAGCAGTCGTGGGCCCCAAGAGACCCAGTACTTC. It is translated as CASSRGPQETQYF. The chain recombines TRBV6-4 with TRBJ2-5, with D unclear. This CDR3 has 13 amino acids. Trimming cost V 5 bases and J 1 base, with 8 bases left between them. The V gene's germline CDR1 is MRHNA and CDR2 SNTAGT.

This clone was seen a handful of times. The chain joins TRBV19 to TRBJ2-1, with 8 bases fitting TRBD1. The CDR3 sequence is 16 residues long. Germline CDR1 reads LNHDA; CDR2 reads SQIVND (reference sequence). Germline trimming cut 1 base from V and 6 bases from J; bases unmatched to any gene: 8. CDR3 bases: TGTGCCAGTAGTATAGGCAGGACAGGGTGGGGCAATGAGCAGTTCTTC. This encodes CASSIGRTGWGNEQFF.